The sequence of this T cell receptor beta chain was determined in a study of blood T cells in healthy people across ages. A word on this clonotype: The target antigen is unknown.

The CDR3 is made up of 15 amino acids. Per germline, CDR1 SGHRS and CDR2 YFSETQ. V gave up 4 bases and J gave up 1 base, with 14 bases separating them. Overall study results and limits: A greater number of naive CD4+ cells and higher diversity distinguished long-lived donors from aged donors. Donor CMV status was unknown, possibly confounding expanded clonotype changes. Observed TCR beta diversity showed a strong correlation with the percentage of naive T cells as measured by flow cytometry.

Then a second PCR, running roughly 6 to 11 cycles, was carried out with a sample-barcoded 5' primer and a J-beta primer mix. TCRdb reprocessed the 5' RACE reads with MiXCR, giving one entry per CDR3 protein. The data hold 700,000 or so distinct CDR3 sequences, with roughly 20% observed a single time. This sequence was found in a man in his 70s in good health. The rearrangement joins TRBV5-1 to TRBJ1-1; D might be TRBD1 (6 bases). Sequencing input: blood. CDR3 sequence: CASSGTGHPNTEAFF. Written as DNA, the CDR3 is TGCGCCAGCAGCGGCACGGGACACCCGAACACTGAAGCTTTCTTT. The full variable domain, its missing parts supplied by reference TRBV5-1 and TRBJ1-1, is KAGVTQTPRYLIKTRGQQVTLSCSPISGHRSVSWYQQTPGQGLQFLFEYFSETQRNKGNFPGRFSGRQFSNSRSEMNVSTLELGDSALYLCASSGTGHPNTEAFFGQGTRLTVV.